This TCR beta chain was retrieved from a study of T-cell memory formation after mild COVID-19. Looking at the study overall: Largely donor-specific TCR clusters were found.

TCRdb independently ran MiXCR on the 5' RACE reads; one entry per CDR3 protein. Here the sample spans 170,000 or so distinct CDR3 sequences, roughly 23% being singletons. The CDR3 is 15 amino acids. Germline CDR1 reads MNHEY; CDR2 reads SVGEGT. The ends were cut back, 6 bases at V and 8 bases at J, with 21 bases in the middle. The sequenced sample was PBMCs or a T cell subset sorted from them (not recorded which). The clonotype was recovered from an adult woman who had mild COVID-19 (a few samples of this study predate the infection). Cell type and time point are not known. The chain carries TRBV6-2 or TRBV6-3 and TRBJ2-3; perhaps TRBD1 as D (7 bases). The CDR3 region has the DNA TGTGCCAGCAGATCCCCGTCAGGGGGGCCTACTACGCAGTATTTT. Its protein product is CASRSPSGGPTTQYF.